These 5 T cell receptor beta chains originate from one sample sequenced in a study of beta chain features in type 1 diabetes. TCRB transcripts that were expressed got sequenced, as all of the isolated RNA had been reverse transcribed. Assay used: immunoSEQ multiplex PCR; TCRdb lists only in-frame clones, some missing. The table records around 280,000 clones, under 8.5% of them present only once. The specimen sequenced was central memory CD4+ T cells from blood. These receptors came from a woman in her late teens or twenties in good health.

CDR3 in amino acids: CASSYSAVTDTQYF. The CDR3, as DNA: TGTGCCAGCAGTTACTCCGCGGTTACAGATACGCAGTATTTT. V usage is TRBV6-6 and J usage is TRBJ2-3; D unresolved. Looked up from germline, CDR1 is MNHNY and CDR2 is SVGAGI (reference sequence). V was trimmed by 0 bases and J by 3 bases, leaving 7 bases between them. This CDR3 is built from 14 residues.

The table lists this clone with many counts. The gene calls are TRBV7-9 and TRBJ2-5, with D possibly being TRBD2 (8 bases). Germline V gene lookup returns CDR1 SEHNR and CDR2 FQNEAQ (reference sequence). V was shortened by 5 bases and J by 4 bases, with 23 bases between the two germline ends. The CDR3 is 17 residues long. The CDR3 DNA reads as TGTGCCAGCAGCCACGGGACAGTCAGCGGGAGACGAGAGACCCAGTACTTC. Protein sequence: CASSHGTVSGRRETQYF.

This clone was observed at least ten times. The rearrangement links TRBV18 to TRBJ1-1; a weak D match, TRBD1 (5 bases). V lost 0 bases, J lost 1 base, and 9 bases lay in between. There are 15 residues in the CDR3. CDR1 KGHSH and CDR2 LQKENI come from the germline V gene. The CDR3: CASSPPKGANTEAFF. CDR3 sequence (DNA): TGTGCCAGCTCACCACCGAAAGGGGCGAACACTGAAGCTTTCTTT.

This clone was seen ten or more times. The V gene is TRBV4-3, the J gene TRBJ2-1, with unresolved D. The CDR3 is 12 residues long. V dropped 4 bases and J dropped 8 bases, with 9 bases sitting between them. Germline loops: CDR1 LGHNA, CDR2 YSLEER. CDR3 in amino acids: CASSLLGHEQFF. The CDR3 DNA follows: TGCGCCAGCAGCCTTCTGGGCCATGAGCAGTTCTTC.

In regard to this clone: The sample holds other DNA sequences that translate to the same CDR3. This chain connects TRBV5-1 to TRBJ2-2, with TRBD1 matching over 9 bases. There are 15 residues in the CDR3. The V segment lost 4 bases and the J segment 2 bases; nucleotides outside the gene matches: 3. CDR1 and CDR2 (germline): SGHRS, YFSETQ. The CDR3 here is CASSLGQGNTGELFF. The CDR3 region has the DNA TGCGCCAGCAGCCTGGGACAGGGAAACACCGGGGAGCTGTTTTTT.